This T cell receptor (beta chain) came from a study of somatic mutations in cytotoxic T cells in rheumatoid arthritis. Broader study findings: About an eighth of the roughly 60 patients had a largest CD8+ clone above 20% of CD8+ cells. No age-related increase in CD8+ clonality was seen in healthy controls, but one was seen in rheumatoid arthritis patients.

The CD4+ and CD8+ fractions came from positive magnetic bead selection and were purity-checked by flow cytometry. The germline V gene has CDR1 MNHEY and CDR2 SVGAGI. CDR3 length equals 13 residues. The V gene end was trimmed by 5 bases and the J gene end by 3 bases; junction bases not matched to a gene: 3. Sequenced by immunoSEQ multiplex PCR; TCRdb stores in-frame clones only, minus some. The sample lists about 10,000 clones, 80% to 95% occurring once. As to this clone: Its antigen is not known.

The sequencing sample was made of CD8+ T cells sorted from blood. The V and J genes are TRBV6-5 and TRBJ1-2, with 7 bases matching TRBD1. The receptor was isolated from a woman aged 18-29 years with rheumatoid arthritis. The CDR3 loop is CASSLDRDYGYTF. CDR3 DNA: TGTGCCAGCAGTCTCGACAGGGACTATGGCTACACCTTC.